One TCR beta chain is described in this entry. Its antigen is not identified. This PCR relied on a set of 60 Vbeta primers and 13 Jbeta primers. Profiled with immunoSEQ multiplex PCR; TCRdb holds only in-frame clones, not every one. The sample includes under 250,000 clones, nearly 80% of them seen just once. This entry belongs to a study of cytomegalovirus exposure and HLA in healthy donors. Study as a whole: Most donors, approximately 82% of 350 to 450 genotyped, fell in the Caucasian-associated ancestry cluster.

General observations from the study: Association of a missense DCLRE1C variant with TCR beta V- and J-gene trimming was reported in a later analysis. Researchers reported from a later analysis that most CMV-associated TCR beta chains appeared HLA-restricted. Reports indicate that TCR beta sequences accurately predicted the HLA-A and HLA-B alleles of most subjects.

V lost 1 base and J lost 1, with 8 bases in between. The CDR3 is 16 amino acids. Germline values: CDR1 MNHEY, CDR2 SMNVEV (reference sequence). The sample was PBMCs. The TCR sequence derives from a male donor in good health and CMV-seronegative. This chain connects TRBV27 to TRBJ1-6; D is unresolved. CDR3 DNA: TGTGCCAGCAGTTTATACTCGGGGTCCTATAATTCACCCCTCCACTTT. Its protein is CASSLYSGSYNSPLHF.